A selection of T cell receptor beta chains follows, all from one sample in a study of blood T cell repertoires in COVID-19. The method was immunoSEQ multiplex PCR; TCRdb's version includes in-frame clones alone and lacks a portion of them. The sample has under 75,000 clones, approximately 79% seen once. Material for sequencing was peripheral blood. The receptors originated from a woman between 65 and 79 years old with acute or convalescent COVID-19. The CDR3 runs from the conserved cysteine through the conserved F or W. The order of the fields is V gene, D gene, clone size, J gene, CDR3 protein, CDR3 DNA. D genes are given only for firm matches. Rows may omit the clone size; those that give it use once, few, many or a size class.

TRBV19	TRBD1	NA	TRBJ2-7	CASSKTGQGYYEQYF	TGTGCCAGTAGTAAAACGGGACAGGGATACTACGAGCAGTACTTC
TRBV12-3/TRBV12-4	NA	NA	TRBJ1-2	CASRTTANYGYTF	TGTGCCAGCAGGACGACAGCTAACTATGGCTACACCTTC
TRBV19	TRBD2	NA	TRBJ2-1	CASSIVGSGGAVDEQFF	TGTGCCAGTAGTATAGTTGGGAGCGGGGGGGCGGTAGATGAGCAGTTCTTC
TRBV4-1	TRBD1	NA	TRBJ2-5	CASSNPGQTQETQYF	TGCGCCAGCAGCAACCCGGGACAGACACAAGAGACCCAGTACTTC
TRBV20-1	TRBD1	NA	TRBJ1-5	CSASIGDRDQPQHF	TGCAGTGCTAGTATTGGGGACAGAGATCAGCCCCAGCATTTT
TRBV27	NA	NA	TRBJ2-3	CASSFRGGTDTQYF	TGTGCCAGCAGTTTCAGGGGTGGCACAGATACGCAGTATTTT
TRBV5-5	NA	NA	TRBJ2-2	CASSLSTRNTGELFF	TGTGCCAGCAGCTTGAGTACGCGAAACACCGGGGAGCTGTTTTTT
TRBV5-8	TRBD2	few	TRBJ2-5	CASSPGGRQQETQYF	TGTGCCAGCAGCCCCGGCGGGAGACAGCAAGAGACCCAGTACTTC
TRBV29-1	NA	NA	TRBJ1-2	CSVEGARGYTF	TGCAGCGTTGAGGGGGCTCGGGGCTACACCTTC
TRBV5-1	NA	NA	TRBJ2-3	CATRQVQTDTQYF	TGCGCTACTCGACAGGTCCAGACAGATACGCAGTATTTT
TRBV30	TRBD2	NA	TRBJ2-2	CAWRSGGGAGELFF	TGTGCCTGGAGATCTGGCGGGGGGGCCGGGGAGCTGTTTTTT
TRBV6-4	NA	NA	TRBJ2-3	CASSEQATDTQYF	TGTGCCAGCAGTGAACAGGCCACAGATACGCAGTATTTT
TRBV5-1	TRBD1	NA	TRBJ1-2	CASSRGGGTGSYGYTF	TGCGCCAGCAGCCGTGGAGGCGGGACAGGGTCTTATGGCTACACCTTC
TRBV6-6	NA	NA	TRBJ2-3	CASSSPPKSGTDTQYF	TGTGCCAGCAGTTCCCCACCCAAAAGCGGCACAGATACGCAGTATTTT
TRBV20-1	NA	NA	TRBJ1-4	CSASNLQREKLFF	TGCAGTGCTAGTAACCTCCAACGGGAAAAACTGTTTTTT
TRBV7-9	TRBD1	NA	TRBJ2-1	CASSPGQIYNEQFF	TGTGCCAGCAGCCCGGGACAGATCTACAATGAGCAGTTCTTC
TRBV4-2	TRBD2	NA	TRBJ2-5	CASSHPTSGGAYQETQYF	TGTGCCAGCAGCCACCCGACTAGCGGGGGGGCGTACCAAGAGACCCAGTACTTC
TRBV7-9	TRBD1	NA	TRBJ1-1	CASSLTGANTEAFF	TGTGCCAGCAGCTTAACAGGGGCGAACACTGAAGCTTTCTTT
TRBV14	TRBD1	few	TRBJ2-7	CASSQDLRGQQYF	TGTGCCAGCAGCCAAGATCTCAGGGGGCAGCAGTACTTC
TRBV7-2	TRBD2	NA	TRBJ2-1	CASSPAGVNHNEQFF	TGTGCCAGCAGCCCCGCGGGGGTAAATCACAATGAGCAGTTCTTC
TRBV7-9	TRBD1	NA	TRBJ1-2	CASSWGTGGYGYTF	TGTGCCAGCAGTTGGGGGACAGGGGGCTATGGCTACACCTTC
TRBV11-1	NA	NA	TRBJ2-1	CASRTEASSYNEQFF	TGTGCCAGCAGAACAGAAGCATCCTCCTACAATGAGCAGTTCTTC
TRBV3-1/TRBV3-2	TRBD1	NA	TRBJ1-6	CASRPGTDNSPLHF	TGTGCCAGCAGACCCGGGACAGATAATTCACCCCTCCACTTT
TRBV18	NA	once	TRBJ2-7	CASSPQDGWNEQYF	TGTGCCAGCTCACCCCAAGACGGGTGGAACGAGCAGTACTTC